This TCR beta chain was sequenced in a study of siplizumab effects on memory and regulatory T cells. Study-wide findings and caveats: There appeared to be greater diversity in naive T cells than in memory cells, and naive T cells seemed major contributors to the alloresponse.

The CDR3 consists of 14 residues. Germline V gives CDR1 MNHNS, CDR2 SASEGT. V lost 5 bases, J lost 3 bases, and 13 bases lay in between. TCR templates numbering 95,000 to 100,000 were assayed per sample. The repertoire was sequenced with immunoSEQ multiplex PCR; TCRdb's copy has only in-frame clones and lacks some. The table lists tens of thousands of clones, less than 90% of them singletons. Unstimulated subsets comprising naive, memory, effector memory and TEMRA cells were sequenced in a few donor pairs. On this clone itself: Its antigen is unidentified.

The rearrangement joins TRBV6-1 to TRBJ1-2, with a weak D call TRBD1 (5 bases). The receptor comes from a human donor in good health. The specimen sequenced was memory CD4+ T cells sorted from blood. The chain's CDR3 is CASSSAGTDYGYTF. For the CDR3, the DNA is TGTGCCAGCAGTAGCGCCGGGACTGACTATGGCTACACCTTC.